This T cell receptor (beta chain) was profiled in a study of OX40 agonist ivuxolimab in advanced cancers. The junction had 8 bases not matched to a gene; V was cut back by 7 bases and J by 6 bases. The CDR3 has 14 residues. Germline V gene data show CDR1 as MGHDK and CDR2 as SYGVNS. Data came from immunoSEQ multiplex PCR; TCRdb stores just in-frame clones and leaves some out. There are roughly 80,000 clones in the sample; approximately 85% occur only once, and roughly 2.2% lies in the top ten. This sequence was found in an adult with an advanced solid tumor such as melanoma, head and neck, liver or kidney cancer. The chain is built from TRBV25-1 and TRBJ2-2, with TRBD2 identical over 7 bases. The source material was CD4+ or CD8+ T cells sorted from blood, sampled in a trial of the OX40 agonist ivuxolimab. CDR3 protein: CASKVAGDAGELFF. Here the CDR3 DNA reads TGTGCCAGCAAAGTCGCGGGGGACGCCGGGGAGCTGTTTTTT.